This T cell receptor beta chain is from a study of metastatic and nonmetastatic thyroid tumors. Turning to the study itself: Repertoires from blood and tumor or nodule tissue of malignant and benign thyroid patients were compared.

Study-level findings and limits: Malignant tumors reportedly showed significantly higher TCR beta diversity than benign nodules in both blood and tumor.

Thyroid surgery was performed in patients who had received no treatment beforehand. Ten or more counts support this clone. As yet, its antigen is unknown. Original processing methods: The study built a papillary thyroid cancer distant-metastasis classifier from CDR3 differences across clinicopathological groups. TCRdb re-called clones via MiXCR from the PCR reads. TCRdb, not the original authors, processed these V and J calls. The sample lists roughly 38,000 clones, 9% to 13% seen once, with around 9% in the top ten. The TCR sequence derives from a male donor with papillary thyroid cancer or a benign thyroid nodule (not recorded which). Some clones in this sample may be carry-over from other donors' samples. The specimen sequenced was blood.

The CDR3 sequence is CASSQQGVRTDTQYF. The CDR3 bases are TGCGCCAGCAGCCAACAGGGGGTAAGAACAGATACGCAGTATTTT. This chain connects TRBV4-1 to TRBJ2-3; TRBD1 agrees at 7 bases. V shed 2 bases, J shed 3 bases, and the junction held 5 bases outside the gene matches. The CDR3 contains 15 residues. Germline V gene lookup returns CDR1 MGHRA and CDR2 YSYEKL.